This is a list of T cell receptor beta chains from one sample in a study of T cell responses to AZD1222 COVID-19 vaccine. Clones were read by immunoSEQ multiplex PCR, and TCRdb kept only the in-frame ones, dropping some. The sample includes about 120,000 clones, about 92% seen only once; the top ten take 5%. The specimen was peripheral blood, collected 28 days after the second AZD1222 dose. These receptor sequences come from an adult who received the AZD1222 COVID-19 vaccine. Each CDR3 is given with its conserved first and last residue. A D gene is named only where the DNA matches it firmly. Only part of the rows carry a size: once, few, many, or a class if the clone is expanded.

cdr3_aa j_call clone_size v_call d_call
CASSRGLTDTQYF TRBJ2-3 - TRBV14 -
CASSFGSAETYEQYF TRBJ2-7 - TRBV7-8 -
CASSLVSHSNQPQHF TRBJ1-5 - TRBV7-2 -
CASSAGTSGVNEQFF TRBJ2-1 - TRBV11-3 TRBD2
CASSYSGQGPNTEAFF TRBJ1-1 - TRBV6-5 TRBD1
CASSSNPWGGYGYTF TRBJ1-2 - TRBV27 -
CASTSRLSGAAEAFF TRBJ1-1 - TRBV6-5 -
CASSPGAGDRWRDEQFF TRBJ2-1 - TRBV7-7 -
CASSVGQRVDNEQFF TRBJ2-1 - TRBV9 -
CATSRGNFPGANVLTF TRBJ2-6 - TRBV15 -
CASQAGQAHSYEQYF TRBJ2-7 - TRBV6-5 TRBD1
CASSLGAAYSYEQYF TRBJ2-7 - TRBV11-2 -
CASSSWTGGGNTIYF TRBJ1-3 - TRBV7-8 TRBD1
CASSPGTGMNTEAFF TRBJ1-1 once TRBV18 TRBD1
CASGTLGQYGYTF TRBJ1-2 - TRBV19 -
CASSPTGQHTDTQYF TRBJ2-3 - TRBV5-1 -
CSARRYNEQFF TRBJ2-1 few TRBV20-1 -
CASSQERGQPQHF TRBJ1-5 - TRBV14 -
CASSQERTGGTNEKLFF TRBJ1-4 - TRBV4-1 TRBD1
CASSPGLAGGMYEQYF TRBJ2-7 - TRBV3-1/TRBV3-2 TRBD2
CASRGTPRGQETQYF TRBJ2-5 - TRBV2 -
CASSPPIGRFGSPLHF TRBJ1-6 few TRBV5-8 -
CASSRRPDTEAFF TRBJ1-1 - TRBV19 -
CASSLVGGQGGYGYTF TRBJ1-2 few TRBV7-2 TRBD1
CASSPGQGRNQPQHF TRBJ1-5 - TRBV5-1 TRBD1
CASSLAGQGNTGELFF TRBJ2-2 - TRBV7-8 TRBD1
CASSEQGIRTEAFF TRBJ1-1 - TRBV2 -
CAINSGTRNTGELFF TRBJ2-2 - TRBV10-3 TRBD2
CASRDGSGTSFETQYF TRBJ2-5 - TRBV2 -
CASSLTGAADTQYF TRBJ2-3 - TRBV7-2 -
CASSFGGLQYF TRBJ2-4 - TRBV11-2 -
CASSARRQPQHF TRBJ1-5 - TRBV6-4 -